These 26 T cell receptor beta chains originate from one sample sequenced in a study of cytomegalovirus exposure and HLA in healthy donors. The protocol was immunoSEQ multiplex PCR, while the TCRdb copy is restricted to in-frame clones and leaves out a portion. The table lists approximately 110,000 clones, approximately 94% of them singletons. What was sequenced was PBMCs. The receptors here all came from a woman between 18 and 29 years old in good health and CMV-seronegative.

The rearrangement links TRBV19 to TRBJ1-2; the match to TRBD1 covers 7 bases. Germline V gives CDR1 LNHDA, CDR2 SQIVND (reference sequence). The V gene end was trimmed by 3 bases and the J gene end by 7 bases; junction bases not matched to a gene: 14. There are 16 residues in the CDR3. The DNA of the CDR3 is TGTGCCAGTAGTATGGGAGGAGACAGGGCCCTGCGTGGCTACACCTTC. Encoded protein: CASSMGGDRALRGYTF.

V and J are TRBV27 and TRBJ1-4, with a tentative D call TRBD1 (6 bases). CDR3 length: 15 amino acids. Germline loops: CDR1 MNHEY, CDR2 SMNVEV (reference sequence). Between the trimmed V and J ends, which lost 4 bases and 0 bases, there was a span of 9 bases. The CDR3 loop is CASSYRAATNEKLFF. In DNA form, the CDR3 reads TGTGCCAGCAGTTACAGGGCTGCAACTAATGAAAAACTGTTTTTT.

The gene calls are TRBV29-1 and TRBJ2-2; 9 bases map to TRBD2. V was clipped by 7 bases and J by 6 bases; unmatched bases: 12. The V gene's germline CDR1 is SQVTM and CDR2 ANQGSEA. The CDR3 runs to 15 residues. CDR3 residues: CSARQRLAGSGELFF. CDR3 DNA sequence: TGCAGCGCCCGACAGAGGCTAGCGGGGTCCGGGGAGCTGTTTTTT.

In DNA form, the CDR3 reads TGCGCCAGCAGCTTGGAGGCGGGGGGGCAAGAGACCCAGTACTTC. Translated, it gives CASSLEAGGQETQYF. The chain carries TRBV5-1 and TRBJ2-5, with 9 bases lining up with TRBD2. Germline loops: CDR1 SGHRS, CDR2 YFSETQ. V shed 0 bases, J shed 2 bases, and the junction held 2 bases outside the gene matches. The CDR3 has 15 residues.

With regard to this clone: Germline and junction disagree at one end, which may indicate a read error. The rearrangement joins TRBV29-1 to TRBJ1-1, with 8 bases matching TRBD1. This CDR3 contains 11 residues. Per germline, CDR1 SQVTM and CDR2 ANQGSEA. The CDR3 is CSVASGQVFSF. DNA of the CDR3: TGCAGCGTTGCTTCGGGACAGGTCTTCTCCTTT.

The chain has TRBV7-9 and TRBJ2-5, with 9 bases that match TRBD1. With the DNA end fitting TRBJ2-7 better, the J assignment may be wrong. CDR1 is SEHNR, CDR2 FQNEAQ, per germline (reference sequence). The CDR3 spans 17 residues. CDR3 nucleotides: TGTGCCAGCAGCCAGACCCCGGGACAGGGCCCATCATACGAGCAGTACTTC. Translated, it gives CASSQTPGQGPSYEQYF.

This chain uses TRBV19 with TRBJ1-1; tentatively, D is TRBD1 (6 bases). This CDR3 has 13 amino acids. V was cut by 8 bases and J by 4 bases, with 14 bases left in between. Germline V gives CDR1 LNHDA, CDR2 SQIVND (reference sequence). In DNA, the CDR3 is TGTGCCAGTGTACAGGGTGGGACCACTGAAGCTTTCTTT. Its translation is CASVQGGTTEAFF.

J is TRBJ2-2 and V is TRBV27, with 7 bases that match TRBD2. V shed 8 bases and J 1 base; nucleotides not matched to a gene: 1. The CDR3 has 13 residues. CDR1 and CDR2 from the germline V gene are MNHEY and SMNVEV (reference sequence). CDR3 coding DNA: TGTGCCAGCGGGGGGGGGAACACCGGGGAGCTGTTTTTT. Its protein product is CASGGGNTGELFF.

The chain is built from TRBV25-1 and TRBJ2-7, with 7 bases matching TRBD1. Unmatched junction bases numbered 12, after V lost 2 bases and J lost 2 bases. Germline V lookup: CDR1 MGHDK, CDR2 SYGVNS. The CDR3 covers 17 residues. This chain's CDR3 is CASSELGSTGPPYEQYF. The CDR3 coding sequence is TGTGCCAGCAGTGAACTGGGATCGACAGGGCCGCCCTACGAGCAGTACTTC.

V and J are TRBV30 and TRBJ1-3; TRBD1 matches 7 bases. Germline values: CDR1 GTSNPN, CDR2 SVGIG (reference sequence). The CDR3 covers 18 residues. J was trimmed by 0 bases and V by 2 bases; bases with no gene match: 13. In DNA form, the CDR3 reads TGTGCCTGGAGTACCCCTCCTCGGGACAGTCTCTCTGGAAACACCATATATTTT. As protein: CAWSTPPRDSLSGNTIYF.

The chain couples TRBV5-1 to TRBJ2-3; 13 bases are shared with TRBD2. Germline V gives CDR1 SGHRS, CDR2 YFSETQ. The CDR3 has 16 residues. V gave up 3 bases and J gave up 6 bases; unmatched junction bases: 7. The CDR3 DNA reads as TGCGCCAGCAGCTCCGGGACTAGCGGGGCCGCGGATACGCAGTATTTT. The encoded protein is CASSSGTSGAADTQYF.

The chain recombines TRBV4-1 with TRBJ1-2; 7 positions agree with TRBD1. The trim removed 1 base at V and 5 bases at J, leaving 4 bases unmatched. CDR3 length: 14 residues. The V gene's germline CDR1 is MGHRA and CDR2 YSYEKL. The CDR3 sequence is CASSQGGQLYGYTF. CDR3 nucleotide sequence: TGCGCCAGCAGCCAAGGGGGACAGCTATATGGCTACACCTTC.

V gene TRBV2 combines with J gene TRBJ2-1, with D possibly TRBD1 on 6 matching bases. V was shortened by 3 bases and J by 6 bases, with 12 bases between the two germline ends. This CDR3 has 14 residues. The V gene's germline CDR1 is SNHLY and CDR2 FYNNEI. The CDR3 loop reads CASSDRGYSNEQFF. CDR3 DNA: TGTGCCAGCAGTGACAGGGGTTATTCCAATGAGCAGTTCTTC.

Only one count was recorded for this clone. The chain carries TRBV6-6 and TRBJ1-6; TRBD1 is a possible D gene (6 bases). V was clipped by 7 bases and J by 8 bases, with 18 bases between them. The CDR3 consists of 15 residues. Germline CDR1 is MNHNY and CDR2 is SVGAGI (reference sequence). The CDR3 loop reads CASTTSGQGYSPLHF. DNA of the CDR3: TGTGCCAGCACTACCTCAGGGCAGGGGTATTCACCCCTCCACTTT.

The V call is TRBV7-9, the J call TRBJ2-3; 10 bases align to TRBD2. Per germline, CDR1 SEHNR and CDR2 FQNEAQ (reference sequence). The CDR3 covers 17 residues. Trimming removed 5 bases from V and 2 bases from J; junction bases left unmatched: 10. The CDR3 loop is CASSTTGLADYTDTQYF. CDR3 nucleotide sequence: TGTGCCAGCAGCACCACAGGACTAGCGGACTACACAGATACGCAGTATTTT.

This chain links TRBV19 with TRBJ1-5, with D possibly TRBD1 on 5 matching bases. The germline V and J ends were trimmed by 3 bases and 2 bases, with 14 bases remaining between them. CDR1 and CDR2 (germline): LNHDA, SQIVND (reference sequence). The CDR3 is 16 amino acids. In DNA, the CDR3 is TGTGCCAGTAGTATCACCCCGGGAGGGGGCAATCAGCCCCAGCATTTT. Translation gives CASSITPGGGNQPQHF.

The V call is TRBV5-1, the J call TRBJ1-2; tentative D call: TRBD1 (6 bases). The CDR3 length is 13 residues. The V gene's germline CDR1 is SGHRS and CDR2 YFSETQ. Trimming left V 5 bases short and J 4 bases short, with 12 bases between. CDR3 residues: CASSVGGSYGYTF. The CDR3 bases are TGCGCCAGCAGTGTAGGGGGAAGCTATGGCTACACCTTC. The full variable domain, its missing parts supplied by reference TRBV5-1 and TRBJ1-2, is KAGVTQTPRYLIKTRGQQVTLSCSPISGHRSVSWYQQTPGQGLQFLFEYFSETQRNKGNFPGRFSGRQFSNSRSEMNVSTLELGDSALYLCASSVGGSYGYTFGSGTRLTVV.

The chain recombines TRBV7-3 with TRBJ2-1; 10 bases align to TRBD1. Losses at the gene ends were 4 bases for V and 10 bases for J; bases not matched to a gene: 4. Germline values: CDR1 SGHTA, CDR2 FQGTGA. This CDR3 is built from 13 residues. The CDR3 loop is CASSSGQGTEQFF. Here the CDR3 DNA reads TGTGCCAGCAGCTCGGGACAGGGGACGGAGCAGTTCTTC. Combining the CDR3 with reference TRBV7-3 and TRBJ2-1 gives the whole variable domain GAGVSQTPSNKVTEKGKYVELRCDPISGHTALYWYRQSLGQGPEFLIYFQGTGAADDSGLPNDRFFAVRPEGSVSTLKIQRTERGDSAVYLCASSSGQGTEQFFGPGTRLTVL.

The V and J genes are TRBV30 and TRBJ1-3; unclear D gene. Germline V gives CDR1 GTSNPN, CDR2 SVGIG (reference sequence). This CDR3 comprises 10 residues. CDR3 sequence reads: CAGGGNTIYF. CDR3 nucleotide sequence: TGTGCTGGCGGAGGAAACACCATATATTTT.

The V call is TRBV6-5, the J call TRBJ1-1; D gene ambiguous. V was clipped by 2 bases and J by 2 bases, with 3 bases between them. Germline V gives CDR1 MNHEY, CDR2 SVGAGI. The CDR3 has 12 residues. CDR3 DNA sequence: TGTGCCAGCAGTTACCCTAACACTGAAGCTTTCTTT. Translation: CASSYPNTEAFF.

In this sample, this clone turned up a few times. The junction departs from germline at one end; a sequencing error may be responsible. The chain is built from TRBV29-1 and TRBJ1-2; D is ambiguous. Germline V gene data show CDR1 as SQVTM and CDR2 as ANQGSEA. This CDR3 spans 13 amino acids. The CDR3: CSVEFAVVYDYTF. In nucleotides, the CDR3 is TGCAGCGTTGAATTTGCGGTGGTGTATGACTACACCTTC.

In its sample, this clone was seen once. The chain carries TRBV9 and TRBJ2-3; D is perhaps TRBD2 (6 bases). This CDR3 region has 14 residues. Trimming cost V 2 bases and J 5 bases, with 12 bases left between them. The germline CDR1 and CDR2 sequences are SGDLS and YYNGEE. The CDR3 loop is CASSVRLALDTQYF. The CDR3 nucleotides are TGTGCCAGCAGCGTTCGTCTAGCGTTAGATACGCAGTATTTT. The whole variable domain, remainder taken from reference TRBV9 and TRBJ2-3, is DSGVTQTPKHLITATGQRVTLRCSPRSGDLSVYWYQQSLDQGLQFLIQYYNGEERAKGNILERFSAQQFPDLHSELNLSSLELGDSALYFCASSVRLALDTQYFGPGTRLTVL.

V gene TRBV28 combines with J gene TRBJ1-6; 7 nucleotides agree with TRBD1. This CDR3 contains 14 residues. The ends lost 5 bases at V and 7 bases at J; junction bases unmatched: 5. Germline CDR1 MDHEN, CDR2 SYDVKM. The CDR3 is CASSVDRYNSPLHF. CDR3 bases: TGTGCCAGCAGTGTGGACAGGTACAATTCACCCCTCCACTTT.

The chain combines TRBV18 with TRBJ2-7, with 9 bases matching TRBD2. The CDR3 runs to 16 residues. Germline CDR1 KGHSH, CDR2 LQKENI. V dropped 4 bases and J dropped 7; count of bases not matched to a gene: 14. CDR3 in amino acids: CASSQVAGVLVEEQYF. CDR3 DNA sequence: TGTGCCAGCTCACAAGTAGCGGGAGTACTCGTGGAAGAGCAGTACTTC.

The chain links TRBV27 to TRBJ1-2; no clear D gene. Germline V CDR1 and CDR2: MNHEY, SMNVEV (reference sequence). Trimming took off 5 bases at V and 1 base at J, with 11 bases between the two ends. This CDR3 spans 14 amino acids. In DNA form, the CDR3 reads TGTGCCAGCAGTGAGACAAGTTTTAACTATGGCTACACCTTC. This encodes CASSETSFNYGYTF.

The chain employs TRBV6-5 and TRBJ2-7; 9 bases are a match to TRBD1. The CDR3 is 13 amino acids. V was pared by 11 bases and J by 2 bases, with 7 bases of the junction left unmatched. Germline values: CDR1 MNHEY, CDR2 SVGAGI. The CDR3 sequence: CAVGTGSPYEQYF. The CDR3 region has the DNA TGTGCCGTCGGGACAGGGTCCCCCTACGAGCAGTACTTC.